The present T cell receptor beta chain was sequenced within a study of T-cell memory formation after mild COVID-19. TCRdb reanalysed the 5' RACE reads using MiXCR and keeps one entry per CDR3 protein. The table shows 470,000 or so distinct CDR3 sequences, with roughly 25% occurring only once. CDR3 length equals 14 residues. Germline loops: CDR1 SEHNR, CDR2 FQNEAQ (reference sequence). Study-level points and caveats: CD4+ clones that contracted lay mainly in CM and EM; CD8+ ones lay in EMRA.

As regards this clonotype: No antigen is known for it. Sequence at one end of the junction differs from germline and may be a read error.

J is TRBJ2-1 and V is TRBV7-9, with 7 bases lining up with TRBD1. The sequenced material came from PBMCs or a T cell subset sorted from them (not recorded which). This sequence was found in an adult woman who had mild COVID-19 (a few samples of this study predate the infection). Cell type and time point are not known. CDR3 protein: CASSLGQGLSKTHF. CDR3 bases: TGTGCCAGCAGCTTAGGACAGGGTTTATCAAAAACCCATTTC.